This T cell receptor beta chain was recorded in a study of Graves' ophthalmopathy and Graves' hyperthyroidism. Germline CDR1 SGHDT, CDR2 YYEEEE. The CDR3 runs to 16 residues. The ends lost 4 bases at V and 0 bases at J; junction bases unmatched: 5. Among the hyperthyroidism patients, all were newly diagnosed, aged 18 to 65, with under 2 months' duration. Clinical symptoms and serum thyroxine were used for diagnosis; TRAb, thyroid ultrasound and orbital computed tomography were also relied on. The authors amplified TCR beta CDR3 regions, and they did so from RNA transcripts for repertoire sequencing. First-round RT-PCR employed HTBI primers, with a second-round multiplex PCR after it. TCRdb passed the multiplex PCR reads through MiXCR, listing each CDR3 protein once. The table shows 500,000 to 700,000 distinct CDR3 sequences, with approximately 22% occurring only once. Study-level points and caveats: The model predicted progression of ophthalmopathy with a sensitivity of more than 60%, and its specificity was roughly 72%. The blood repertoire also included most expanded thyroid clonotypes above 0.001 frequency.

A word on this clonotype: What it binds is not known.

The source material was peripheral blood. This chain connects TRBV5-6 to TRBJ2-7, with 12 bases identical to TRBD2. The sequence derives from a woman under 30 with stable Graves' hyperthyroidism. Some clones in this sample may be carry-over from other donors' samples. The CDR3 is CASSTGLAGSSYEQYF. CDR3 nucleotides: TGTGCCAGCAGCACCGGACTAGCGGGGAGCTCCTACGAGCAGTACTTC.